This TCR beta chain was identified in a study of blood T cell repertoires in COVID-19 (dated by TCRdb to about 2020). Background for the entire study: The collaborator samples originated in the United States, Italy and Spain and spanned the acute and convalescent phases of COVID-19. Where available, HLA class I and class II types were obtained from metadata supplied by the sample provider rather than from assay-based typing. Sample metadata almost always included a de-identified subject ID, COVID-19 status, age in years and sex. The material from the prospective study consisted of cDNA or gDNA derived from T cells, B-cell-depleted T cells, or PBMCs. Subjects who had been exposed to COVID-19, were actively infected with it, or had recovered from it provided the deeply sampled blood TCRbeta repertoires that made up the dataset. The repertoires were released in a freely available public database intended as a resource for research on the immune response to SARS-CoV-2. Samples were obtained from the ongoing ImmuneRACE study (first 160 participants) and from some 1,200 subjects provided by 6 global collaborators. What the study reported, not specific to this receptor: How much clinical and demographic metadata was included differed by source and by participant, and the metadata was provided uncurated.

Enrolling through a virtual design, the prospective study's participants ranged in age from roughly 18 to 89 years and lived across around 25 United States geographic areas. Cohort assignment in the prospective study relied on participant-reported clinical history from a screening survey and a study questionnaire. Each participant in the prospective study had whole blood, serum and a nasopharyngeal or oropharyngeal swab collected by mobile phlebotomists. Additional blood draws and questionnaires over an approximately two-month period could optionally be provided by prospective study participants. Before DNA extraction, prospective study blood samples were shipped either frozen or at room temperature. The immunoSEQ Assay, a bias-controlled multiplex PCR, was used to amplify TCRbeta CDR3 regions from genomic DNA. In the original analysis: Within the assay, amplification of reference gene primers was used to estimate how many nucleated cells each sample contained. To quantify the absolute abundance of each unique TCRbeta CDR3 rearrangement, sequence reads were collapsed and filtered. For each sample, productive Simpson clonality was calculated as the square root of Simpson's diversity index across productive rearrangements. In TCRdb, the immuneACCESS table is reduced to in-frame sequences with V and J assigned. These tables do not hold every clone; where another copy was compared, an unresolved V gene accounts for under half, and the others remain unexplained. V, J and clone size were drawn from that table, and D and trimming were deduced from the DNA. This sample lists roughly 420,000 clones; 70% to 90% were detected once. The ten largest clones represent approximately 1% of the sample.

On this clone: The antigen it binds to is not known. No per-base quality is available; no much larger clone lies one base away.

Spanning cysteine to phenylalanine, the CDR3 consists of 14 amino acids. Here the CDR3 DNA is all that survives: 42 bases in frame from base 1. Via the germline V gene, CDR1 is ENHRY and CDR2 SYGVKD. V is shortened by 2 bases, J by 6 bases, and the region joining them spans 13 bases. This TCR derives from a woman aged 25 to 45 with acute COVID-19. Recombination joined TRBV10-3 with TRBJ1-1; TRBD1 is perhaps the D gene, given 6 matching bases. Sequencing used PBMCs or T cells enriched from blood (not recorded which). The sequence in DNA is TGTGCCATCAGTGAGGTACAGGGAGGGTCTGAAGCTTTCTTT. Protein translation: CAISEVQGGSEAFF.